The source of this T cell receptor beta chain is a study of blood T cell repertoires in COVID-19. Across the study: Spain, Italy and the United States supplied samples that represented acute and convalescent COVID-19.

Per the study methods: Reference gene primer amplification in the assay estimated nucleated cell counts. Measured with immunoSEQ multiplex PCR; TCRdb has only the in-frame clones, and not every one. V, J and clone size derive from that table, while D and trimming were established from the DNA sequence. The sample consists of some 460,000 clones, approximately 90% of them appearing once. Living in about two dozen US areas, the participants were between roughly 18 and 90 years of age. In assigning cohorts, the study relied on participant-reported clinical history. The receptor's source is a woman under 30 with acute COVID-19. The sequenced sample was PBMCs or T cells enriched from blood (not recorded which).

CDR3 in amino acids: CASSVRVYTDTQYF. Written as DNA, the CDR3 is TGTGCCAGCAGCGTACGGGTTTACACAGATACGCAGTATTTT. V gene TRBV9 combines with J gene TRBJ2-3; no firm D call. Germline CDR1 reads SGDLS; CDR2 reads YYNGEE. The CDR3 covers 14 residues. V was trimmed by 1 base and J by 2 bases, leaving 8 bases between them. The complete variable domain, with remaining parts taken from reference TRBV9 and TRBJ2-3, reads DSGVTQTPKHLITATGQRVTLRCSPRSGDLSVYWYQQSLDQGLQFLIQYYNGEERAKGNILERFSAQQFPDLHSELNLSSLELGDSALYFCASSVRVYTDTQYFGPGTRLTVL.